The 26 T cell receptor beta chains below come from one sample, sequenced in a study of OX40 agonist ivuxolimab in advanced cancers. Repertoires were generated with immunoSEQ multiplex PCR, while TCRdb's copy carries only in-frame clones and drops some. The sample contains around 31,000 clones, around nine tenths of which appear only once. This sample comprised CD4+ or CD8+ T cells sorted from blood, obtained in a trial of the OX40 agonist ivuxolimab. These receptors were collected from an adult with an advanced solid tumor such as melanoma, head and neck, liver or kidney cancer.

This CDR3 reads CASSLGAGGPYEQYF. The CDR3 nucleotides are TGTGCCAGCAGCTTGGGAGCGGGAGGGCCTTACGAGCAGTACTTC. V is TRBV5-4 and J is TRBJ2-7; 10 bases fit TRBD2. V shed 0 bases and J 4 bases; nucleotides not matched to a gene: 4. Germline V gene lookup returns CDR1 SGHNT and CDR2 YYREEE (reference sequence). The CDR3 has 15 residues. Based on the CDR3 plus reference TRBV5-4 and TRBJ2-7, the full variable domain is ETGVTQSPTHLIKTRGQQVTLRCSSQSGHNTVSWYQQALGQGPQFIFQYYREEENGRGNFPPRFSGLQFPNYSSELNVNALELDDSALYLCASSLGAGGPYEQYFGPGTRLTVT.

The chain couples TRBV6-6 to TRBJ1-5, with a possible D match to TRBD1 (6 bases). The V gene's germline CDR1 is MNHNY and CDR2 SVGAGI (reference sequence). The CDR3 has 15 amino acids. Trimming removed 5 bases from V and 4 bases from J, with 15 bases in between. Here the CDR3 reads CASSGYRAQNQPQHF. The CDR3, as DNA: TGTGCCAGCAGTGGCTACAGGGCCCAAAATCAGCCCCAGCATTTT.

The chain has TRBV6-5 and TRBJ1-3; the D is unclear. Germline CDR1 and CDR2: MNHEY and SVGAGI. Trimming pared 3 bases from V and 2 bases from J, leaving 11 bases between. This CDR3 has 15 amino acids. The CDR3 here is CASSYSDPPGNTIYF. Written as DNA, the CDR3 is TGTGCCAGCAGTTATAGTGATCCCCCTGGAAACACCATATATTTT.

The chain joins TRBV9 to TRBJ2-2; D possibly corresponds to TRBD1 (6 bases). This CDR3 has 16 amino acids. Between the trimmed V and J ends, which lost 3 bases and 7 bases, there was a span of 19 bases. The germline V gene has CDR1 SGDLS and CDR2 YYNGEE. The chain's CDR3 is CASSDTGISWGGELFF. Written as DNA, the CDR3 is TGTGCCAGCAGCGACACAGGGATATCATGGGGCGGGGAGCTGTTTTTT.

The V call is TRBV6-6, the J call TRBJ2-7; D is undetermined. V was cut by 2 bases and J by 2 bases, with 7 bases left in between. Per the germline V gene, CDR1 is MNHNY and CDR2 is SVGAGI (reference sequence). CDR3 size: 13 residues. This chain's CDR3 is CASSYQGAYEQYF. CDR3 DNA: TGTGCCAGCAGTTACCAAGGAGCCTACGAGCAGTACTTC.

The chain uses TRBV7-9 and TRBJ1-2; no firm D call. CDR1 SEHNR and CDR2 FQNEAQ come from the germline V gene (reference sequence). The CDR3 extends over 15 amino acids. Trimming took 5 bases from V and 6 from J, leaving 19 bases between them. CDR3 in DNA: TGTGCCAGCAGCCTCCTCGCGGGTTCAGGCCATGGCTACACCTTC. This sequence encodes CASSLLAGSGHGYTF.

This chain uses TRBV27 with TRBJ2-3, with 7 bases lining up with TRBD1. Germline V gene lookup returns CDR1 MNHEY and CDR2 SMNVEV (reference sequence). This CDR3 is built from 15 residues. J was trimmed by 3 bases and V by 2 bases; bases with no gene match: 5. CDR3 bases: TGTGCCAGCAGTTTAGTAAGGGGGCGGACAGATACGCAGTATTTT. It yields the protein CASSLVRGRTDTQYF.

This CDR3 is CASSLYPYSNQPQHF. The CDR3 DNA is TGTGCCAGCAGTTTATACCCGTATAGCAATCAGCCCCAGCATTTT. V gene TRBV27 combines with J gene TRBJ1-5, with unresolved D. Trimming cost V 1 base and J 0 bases, with 7 bases left between them. Germline V gene data show CDR1 as MNHEY and CDR2 as SMNVEV (reference sequence). This CDR3 spans 15 amino acids.

The chain recombines TRBV10-2 with TRBJ2-5; D not resolved. The end of the DNA aligns better with TRBJ2-7, so the J call may be wrong. The length of the CDR3 is 14 residues. The germline CDR1 and CDR2 sequences are WSHSY and SAAADI. Here the CDR3 DNA reads TGCGCCAGCAGTGAGTTGGGGATTGCCCACGAGCAGTACTTC. This translates into CASSELGIAHEQYF.

Concerning this clone itself: Additional DNA sequences in this sample encode the identical CDR3. This chain joins TRBV28 and TRBJ2-7; a possible D gene is TRBD2 (5 bases). V was cut by 6 bases and J by 1 base, with 7 bases left in between. Looked up from germline, CDR1 is MDHEN and CDR2 is SYDVKM. CDR3 length: 12 residues. CDR3 loop: CASSRGSYEQYF. CDR3 nucleotide sequence: TGTGCCAGCAGCCGGGGTTCCTACGAGCAGTACTTC.

In DNA, the CDR3 is TGTGCCAGCAGTCCCCGATCCGGACTAGCGGGAGGAGAGACCCAGTACTTC. This encodes CASSPRSGLAGGETQYF. V and J are TRBV28 and TRBJ2-5; 14 positions match TRBD2. Germline V lookup: CDR1 MDHEN, CDR2 SYDVKM. The CDR3 consists of 17 residues. J lost 4 bases, V lost 5 bases, and 9 bases had no gene match.

This chain uses TRBV6-6 with TRBJ2-7; maybe TRBD2 (5 bases). Per germline, CDR1 MNHNY and CDR2 SVGAGI (reference sequence). The CDR3 is made up of 13 amino acids. V was pared by 6 bases and J by 4 bases, with 13 bases between. CDR3 sequence (DNA): TGTGCCAGCAGGCCCGACGGGAAATACGAGCAGTACTTC. Its protein is CASRPDGKYEQYF.

The chain carries TRBV9 and TRBJ2-1; 12 bases are shared with TRBD2. CDR1 and CDR2 (germline): SGDLS, YYNGEE. Losses at the gene ends were 3 bases for V and 8 bases for J; bases not matched to a gene: 12. The CDR3 extends over 17 amino acids. The CDR3 here is CASSDNRLAGDQHEQFF. Written as DNA, the CDR3 is TGTGCCAGCAGCGATAACCGACTAGCGGGGGATCAGCATGAGCAGTTCTTC.

The J gene is TRBJ1-1, the V gene TRBV19, with 7 nucleotides matching TRBD1. Looked up from germline, CDR1 is LNHDA and CDR2 is SQIVND (reference sequence). CDR3 size: 17 residues. Trimming at V came to 6 bases and at J to 1 base, leaving 14 bases not matched to a gene. CDR3 sequence (DNA): TGTGCCAGTAGCATGGCGGGGGACAGAAGTAGGAACACTGAAGCTTTCTTT. Translated, it gives CASSMAGDRSRNTEAFF.

This sequence joins TRBV23-1 and TRBJ2-3; the D is unclear. TRBV23-1 is placed among ORFs of uncertain function. The V end lost 5 bases, the J end lost 4 bases, and 10 bases lay between the germline ends. The CDR3 extends over 13 amino acids. As DNA, the CDR3 is TGCGCCAGCAGTTCTACTGGGGCAGATACGCAGTATTTT. Translating gives CASSSTGADTQYF.

The CDR3 sequence: CASSMEDSGANVLTF. In nucleotides, the CDR3 is TGTGCCAGTAGTATGGAAGACTCTGGGGCCAACGTCCTGACTTTC. The rearrangement joins TRBV19 to TRBJ2-6; no firm D call. The V gene lost 3 bases and the J gene lost 0 bases, with 6 bases spanning the gap. Germline V lookup: CDR1 LNHDA, CDR2 SQIVND (reference sequence). This CDR3 region has 15 residues.

This clone was observed a handful of times. V gene TRBV7-3 combines with J gene TRBJ1-6; D possibly corresponds to TRBD1 (6 bases). The V end was cut by 1 base, the J end by 9 bases, with 16 bases between. The CDR3 spans 16 residues. CDR1 and CDR2 from the germline V gene are SGHTA and FQGTGA. The CDR3 sequence: CASSLIPRDKGSPLHF. Here the CDR3 DNA reads TGTGCCAGCAGCTTAATCCCTAGGGACAAGGGTTCACCCCTCCACTTT.

The chain employs TRBV18 and TRBJ1-5; D not certain. Per the germline V gene, CDR1 is KGHSH and CDR2 is LQKENI. With 5 bases removed from V and 8 bases from J, the gap between germline ends came to 22 bases. CDR3 size: 16 residues. CDR3 amino acids: CASSAPSADNFEPQHF. In nucleotides, the CDR3 is TGTGCCAGCTCAGCCCCCTCGGCCGACAACTTCGAGCCCCAGCATTTT.

This chain connects TRBV2 to TRBJ2-3, with 11 bases fitting TRBD2. CDR3 size: 15 residues. J lost 5 bases, V lost 7 bases, and 8 bases had no gene match. Germline V gives CDR1 SNHLY, CDR2 FYNNEI. CDR3 sequence reads: CASNRLAGSGDTQYF. The DNA of the CDR3 is TGTGCCAGCAATCGACTAGCGGGGTCGGGAGATACGCAGTATTTT.

The chain employs TRBV2 and TRBJ2-7, with D unclear. The germline gives CDR1 SNHLY, CDR2 FYNNEI. This CDR3 is built from 13 residues. V dropped 4 bases and J dropped 2 bases, with 9 bases sitting between them. The CDR3 nucleotides read TGTGCCAGCAGTGGGACGCTTGCCTACGAGCAGTACTTC. It yields the protein CASSGTLAYEQYF.

The chain uses TRBV27 and TRBJ2-1, with 8 bases that match TRBD2. The ends lost 4 bases at V and 5 bases at J; junction bases unmatched: 1. Germline V lookup: CDR1 MNHEY, CDR2 SMNVEV (reference sequence). The CDR3 is 13 residues long. The CDR3 sequence: CASSWTSNNEQFF. Written as DNA, the CDR3 is TGTGCCAGCAGTTGGACTAGCAACAATGAGCAGTTCTTC.

This rearrangement joins TRBV21-1 to TRBJ2-1; the table's D call TRBD2 went unverified against the DNA. TRBV21-1 is a pseudogene segment. This CDR3 region has 17 residues. CDR3 bases: TGTGCCAGCAGCAAACAAGGCACGTCTAGACTTTACAATGAGCAGTTCTTC. It codes for CASSKQGTSRLYNEQFF.

The V and J genes are TRBV7-9 and TRBJ2-1, with 8 bases lining up with TRBD1. With 5 bases clipped from V and 7 bases from J, the junction kept 10 bases outside the gene matches. Germline V CDR1 and CDR2: SEHNR, FQNEAQ (reference sequence). The CDR3 consists of 15 residues. Here the CDR3 reads CASSGPGTGGNEQFF. CDR3 bases: TGTGCCAGCAGCGGCCCGGGAACAGGGGGGAATGAGCAGTTCTTC.

The chain is built from TRBV10-1 and TRBJ1-1; D is possibly TRBD1 (5 bases). With 3 bases removed from V and 0 bases from J, the gap between germline ends came to 8 bases. The germline V gene encodes CDR1 WNHNN and CDR2 SYGVQD (reference sequence). The CDR3 has 14 residues. The chain's CDR3 is CASSEGTMNTEAFF. In nucleotides, the CDR3 is TGCGCCAGCAGTGAAGGGACGATGAACACTGAAGCTTTCTTT.

This chain uses TRBV25-1 with TRBJ2-7; possibly TRBD1 for D (6 bases). Germline values: CDR1 MGHDK, CDR2 SYGVNS. The CDR3 length is 14 residues. With 3 bases removed from V and 8 bases from J, the gap between germline ends came to 17 bases. Here the CDR3 DNA reads TGTGCCAGCAGTGATTTTGGGGGCTTTGTGCAGCAGTACTTC. Protein: CASSDFGGFVQQYF.

CDR3 loop: CASSPADRGFHEQYF. As DNA, the CDR3 is TGTGCCAGCAGCCCCGCGGACAGGGGATTCCACGAGCAGTACTTC. The chain has TRBV5-5 and TRBJ2-7, with 9 nucleotides matching TRBD1. The CDR3 length is 15 residues. The V gene's germline CDR1 is SGHKS and CDR2 YYEKEE (reference sequence). The V gene end was trimmed by 4 bases and the J gene end by 5 bases; junction bases not matched to a gene: 10.